Listed here is a single T cell receptor beta chain. This clonotype was counted only a few times. There is no known antigen for this receptor. The record has no base qualities; no much larger clone is one base away. The source of the sample is a study of blood T cells in healthy people across ages (dated by TCRdb to between 2015 and 2016). Some background on the complete study: Template switching captured roughly one uniquely barcoded TCR beta cDNA molecule per two T cells in model experiments. Age-related changes in TCR beta repertoire diversity were measured in the study by deep sequencing normalized with unique cDNA molecular identifiers. The donors were divided into four age groups: young (average around 15 years), middle-aged (roughly 42), aged (under 70) and long-lived (82). To avoid experimental bias, donors of different ages were spread randomly across the sequencing lanes. Two additional independent replicas of 1 million unique cDNA reads from the same blood draw were analyzed for two donors (one aged 18 to 29 and one aged 80 or older).

Donors were a few dozen systemically healthy Caucasian individuals from Russia aged roughly 6 to 90 years. Each donor gave 9 to 10 milliliters of peripheral blood, collected into EDTA-treated Vacutainer tubes. Ficoll-Paque density-gradient centrifugation was used to isolate PBMCs, with at least 7 million per sample. Total RNA, at least 6 micrograms per sample, was extracted from PBMCs with Trizol reagent. Naive CD45RAhigh/CD27high T cell percentages were measured by flow cytometry on a PBMC aliquot from every donor. The CDR3 starts with the cysteine, ends with the phenylalanine, and has 15 residues. Only the CDR3 region is kept as DNA, spanning 45 bases read in frame from base 1. The germline V gene gives CDR1 as SGHRS and CDR2 as YFSETQ. Ends trimmed: V by 4 bases, J by 5 bases; bases unmatched to a gene: 8. General study outcomes and caveats: The CMV infection status of donors was not known, potentially confounding age-related changes in expanded clonotypes. Bulk unsorted PBMC profiling prevented conclusive comparison of naive and antigen-experienced compartments. Compared with the aged group, the long-lived group had more naive CD4+ T cells, fewer expanded clones and increased TCR diversity, a pattern suggesting age selection. Observed TCR beta diversity per million T cells fell roughly linearly with age, and a significant reduction was already apparent by age approximately 40. Total diversity estimates from one million sequenced T cells were considered lower bounds and underestimates. There was a strong correlation between observed TCR beta diversity and the percentage of naive T cells measured by flow cytometry.

The library was produced with 5' RACE. Reads for this sample came from an Illumina HiSeq 2500. A second about 6 to 11 cycle PCR used a sample-barcoded 5' primer and a J-beta primer mix. A unique molecular identifier was introduced onto each TCR beta cDNA molecule by a template-switch 5' adaptor carrying 12 random nucleotides. Each sample yielded at least 2.5 million CDR3-containing paired-end reads. First-strand cDNA was synthesized from all RNA with the Mint cDNA synthesis kit, primed by a TRBC-specific oligonucleotide. Following uracil-DNA glycosylase treatment, all cDNA underwent a first 18-cycle PCR with the universal primers M1SS and BC2_uni_R. On the study's bioinformatics: Each sample was normalized by randomly selecting 1 million high-quality reads, each carrying a distinct molecular identifier. Instead of being binned into consensus sequences, reads with shared molecular identifiers were discarded. MiTCR, run with a Q25 quality threshold and the strictest error-elimination algorithm, handled CDR3 identification, clonotype clustering and error correction. A nonparametric unseen species model with Euler transformation was used to estimate lower-bound total TCR beta diversity. TCRdb itself trimmed the public reads at Q25 with fastp, ran MiXCR and retained productive beta chains. Rows matching on CDR3 protein sequence are summarized as one entry with the most common DNA and genes. The V and J calls shown here were made by TCRdb, not taken from the authors' results. The sample table contains over a million distinct CDR3 sequences; only one count was recorded for 59% of them. Jointly, the top ten make up about 6.7% of the sample.

The clonotype comes from a young man in good health. In this chain, TRBV5-1 is recombined with TRBJ1-2; the junction holds 10 bases that match TRBD1. The sequencing sample was made of blood. Read as DNA, the sequence is TGCGCCAGCAGCCCTGGACAGGGGGGCTTGTATGGCTACACCTTC. Protein translation: CASSPGQGGLYGYTF.